This T cell receptor beta chain was found in a study of blood T cell repertoires in COVID-19. Overall study: The origin of the acute and convalescent COVID-19 samples was the United States, Italy and Spain.

Cohort placement rested on clinical history that participants reported themselves. Generated by immunoSEQ multiplex PCR, the TCRdb table keeps only in-frame clones and is missing some. The sample holds 200,000 or so clones; approximately 89% are singletons and the top ten take roughly 2.4%. CDR1 and CDR2 from the germline V gene are SGHVS and FQNEAQ. This CDR3 has 13 amino acids. Trimming removed 2 bases from V and 2 bases from J, with 5 bases in between. The V and J genes are TRBV7-8 and TRBJ2-3; no clear D. The source of this sequence is a woman in her thirties or forties with acute COVID-19. The sample consisted of PBMCs or T cells enriched from blood (not recorded which). The CDR3 nucleotides are TGTGCCAGCAGCTTACCCTTCACAGATACGCAGTATTTT. Amino acids: CASSLPFTDTQYF.